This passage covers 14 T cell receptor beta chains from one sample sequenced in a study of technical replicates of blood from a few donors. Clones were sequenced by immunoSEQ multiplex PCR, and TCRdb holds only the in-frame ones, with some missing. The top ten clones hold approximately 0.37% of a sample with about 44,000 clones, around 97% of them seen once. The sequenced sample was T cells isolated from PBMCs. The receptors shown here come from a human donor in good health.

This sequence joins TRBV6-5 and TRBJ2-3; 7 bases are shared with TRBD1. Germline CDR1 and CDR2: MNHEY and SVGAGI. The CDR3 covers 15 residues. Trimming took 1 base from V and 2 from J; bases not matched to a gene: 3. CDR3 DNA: TGTGCCAGCAGTTACTTCGGACAGGACACAGATACGCAGTATTTT. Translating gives CASSYFGQDTDTQYF.

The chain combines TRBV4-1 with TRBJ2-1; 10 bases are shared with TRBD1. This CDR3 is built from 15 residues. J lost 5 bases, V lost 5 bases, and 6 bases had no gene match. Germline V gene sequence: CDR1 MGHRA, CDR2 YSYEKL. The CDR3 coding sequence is TGCGCCAGCAGCTCCCCTGGGACAGGGGACAATGAGCAGTTCTTC. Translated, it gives CASSSPGTGDNEQFF.

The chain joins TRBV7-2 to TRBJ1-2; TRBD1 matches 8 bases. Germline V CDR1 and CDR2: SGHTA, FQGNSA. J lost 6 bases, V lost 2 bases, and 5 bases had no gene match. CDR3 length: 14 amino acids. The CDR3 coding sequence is TGTGCCAGCAGCTTACAGGCAGGGGGCGATGGCTACACCTTC. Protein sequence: CASSLQAGGDGYTF.

CDR3 sequence reads: CASRETGTGTEAFF. The CDR3 region has the DNA TGCGCCAGCAGAGAGACAGGCACTGGCACTGAAGCTTTCTTT. V usage is TRBV10-2 and J usage is TRBJ1-1; TRBD1 might be the D (6 bases). From germline, CDR1 is WSHSY and CDR2 SAAADI. Trimming stripped 6 bases from V and 4 bases from J, with 15 bases between. This CDR3 spans 14 amino acids.

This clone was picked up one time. The CDR3 DNA reads TGCGCCAGCAGCCAGCAACTATCCACCGGGGAGCTGTTTTTT. This encodes CASSQQLSTGELFF. The chain uses TRBV4-3 and TRBJ2-2; D is unclear. Germline V gene data show CDR1 as LGHNA and CDR2 as YSLEER. The CDR3 is 14 residues long. Trimming shortened V by 3 bases and J by 4 bases, and 9 bases separated the two germline ends.

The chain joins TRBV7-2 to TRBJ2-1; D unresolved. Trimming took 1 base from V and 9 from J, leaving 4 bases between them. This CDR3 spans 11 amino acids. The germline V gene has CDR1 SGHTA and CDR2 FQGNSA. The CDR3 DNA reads TGTGCCAGCAGCTTAGATAGTGAGCAGTTCTTC. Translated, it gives CASSLDSEQFF.

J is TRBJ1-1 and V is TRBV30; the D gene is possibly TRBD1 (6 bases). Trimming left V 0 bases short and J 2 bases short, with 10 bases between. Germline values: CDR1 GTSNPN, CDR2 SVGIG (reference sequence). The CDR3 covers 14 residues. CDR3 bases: TGTGCCTGGAGTGTTAGGGGGGGAAACACTGAAGCTTTCTTT. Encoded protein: CAWSVRGGNTEAFF.

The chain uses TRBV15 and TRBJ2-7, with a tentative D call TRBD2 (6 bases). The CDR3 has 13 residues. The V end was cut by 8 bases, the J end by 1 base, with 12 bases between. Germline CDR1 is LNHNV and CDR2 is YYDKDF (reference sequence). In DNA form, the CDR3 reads TGTGCCACCGGGATGCGGGAATCCTACGAGCAGTACTTC. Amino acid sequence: CATGMRESYEQYF.

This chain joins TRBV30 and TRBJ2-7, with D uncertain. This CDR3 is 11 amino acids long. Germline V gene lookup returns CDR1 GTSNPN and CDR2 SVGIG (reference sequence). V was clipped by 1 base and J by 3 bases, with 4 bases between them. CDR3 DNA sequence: TGTGCCTGGAGTGACAGCTACGAGCAGTACTTC. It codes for CAWSDSYEQYF.

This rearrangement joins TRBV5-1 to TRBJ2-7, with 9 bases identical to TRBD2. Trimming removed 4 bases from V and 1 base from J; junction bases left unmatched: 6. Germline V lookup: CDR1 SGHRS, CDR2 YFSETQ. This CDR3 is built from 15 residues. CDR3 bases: TGCGCCAGCAGCGCGACTAGCGGACCTTCCTACGAGCAGTACTTC. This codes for CASSATSGPSYEQYF.

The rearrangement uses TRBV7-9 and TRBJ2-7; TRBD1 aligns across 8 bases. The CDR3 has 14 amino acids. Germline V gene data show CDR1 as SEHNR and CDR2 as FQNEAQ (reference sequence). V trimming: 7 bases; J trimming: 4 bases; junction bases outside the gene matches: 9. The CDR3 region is CASNLDRVSYEQYF. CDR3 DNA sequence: TGTGCCAGCAATTTGGACAGGGTTTCATACGAGCAGTACTTC.

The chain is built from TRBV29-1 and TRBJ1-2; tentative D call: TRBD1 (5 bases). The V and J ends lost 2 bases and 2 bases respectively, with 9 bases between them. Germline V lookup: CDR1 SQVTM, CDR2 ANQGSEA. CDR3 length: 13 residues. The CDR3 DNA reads TGCAGCGTTGAATCTGACAGAAACTATGGCTACACCTTC. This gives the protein CSVESDRNYGYTF.

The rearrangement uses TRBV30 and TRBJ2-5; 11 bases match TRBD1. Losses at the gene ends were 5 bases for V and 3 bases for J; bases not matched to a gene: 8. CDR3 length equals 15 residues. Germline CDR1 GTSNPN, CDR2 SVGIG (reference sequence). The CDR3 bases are TGTGCCTGGGGCCGGGACAGGGGGTCGGAAGAGACCCAGTACTTC. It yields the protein CAWGRDRGSEETQYF.

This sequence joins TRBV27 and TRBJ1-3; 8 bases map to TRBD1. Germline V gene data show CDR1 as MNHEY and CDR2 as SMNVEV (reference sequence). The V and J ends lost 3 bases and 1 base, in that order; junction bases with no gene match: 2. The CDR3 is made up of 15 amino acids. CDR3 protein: CASSLRQGSGNTIYF. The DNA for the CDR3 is TGTGCCAGCAGTTTGAGACAGGGGTCTGGAAACACCATATATTTT.